The present TCR beta chain was sequenced within a study of blood T cell repertoires in COVID-19 (dated by TCRdb to the early 2020s). With respect to the entire study: Samples from collaborators originated in the United States, Italy and Spain and spanned both the acute and convalescent phases of COVID-19. The prospective study material was composed of cDNA or gDNA derived from T cells, B-cell-depleted T cells, or PBMCs. Deeply sampled blood TCRbeta repertoires from subjects exposed to, actively infected with, or recovered from COVID-19 were included in the dataset. A freely available public database, intended as a resource for researchers studying the immune response to SARS-CoV-2, is where the repertoires were released. The samples were drawn from two sources: the first 160 participants of the ongoing ImmuneRACE study, and 1,000 to 1,500 subjects contributed by 6 global collaborators. A de-identified subject ID, COVID-19 status, age in years and sex were almost always included in the sample metadata. Where available, HLA class I and class II types were taken from metadata supplied by the sample provider and were not determined by assay-based typing.

Between the V and J ends, shortened by 0 bases and 10 bases respectively, the junction contains 15 bases. The CDR3 measures 13 amino acids from cysteine to phenylalanine. The only DNA kept is the CDR3, 39 bases in frame from the first base. CDR1 and CDR2, looked up from the germline V gene (reference sequence), are GTSNPN and SVGIG. Broad study findings and their caveats: How much clinical and demographic metadata was included differed by source and by participant, and the metadata was provided uncurated.

One collaborating source in Seattle enrolled patients during active infection and followed them longitudinally through the course of disease. Each collaborating institution followed its own protocols to collect whole blood in K2EDTA tubes. Collaborator samples were shipped for TCRbeta analysis as frozen whole blood, isolated PBMCs, or DNA extracted from either sample type. Note on this clone: No antigen is known for it. No much larger clone exists at a distance of one base, and base qualities are not known.

TCRbeta CDR3 regions were amplified from genomic DNA using the immunoSEQ Assay, a bias-controlled multiplex PCR. The published analysis was carried out like this. Within the assay, amplification of reference gene primers was used to estimate how many nucleated cells each sample contained. To quantify the absolute abundance of each unique TCRbeta CDR3 rearrangement, sequence reads were collapsed and filtered. For each sample, productive Simpson clonality was calculated as the square root of Simpson's diversity index across productive rearrangements. As stored in TCRdb, this immuneACCESS dataset retains in-frame rearrangements with V and J assigned. A fraction of the clones does not appear; measured against another copy, unresolved V genes explain less than half of the discrepancy, and the remainder lacks a known reason. The V and J calls and clone size come from that table; D and trimming were worked out from the DNA. Recorded for this sample are 150,000 to 200,000 clones; about 90% of them occurred a single time. The top ten clones comprise approximately 4.8% of the sample.

The sequenced material came from peripheral blood. The source is a man aged 30-40 years with COVID-19, enrolled during active disease. The rearrangement joined TRBV30 to TRBJ1-2; the D gene cannot be named for sure. The sequence in DNA is TGTGCCTGGAGTGTGGCCTCTCGGGGAATCTACACCTTC. It is translated as CAWSVASRGIYTF.